Listed below are T cell receptor beta chains from one sample, sequenced in a study of PD-1 blockade in classical Hodgkin lymphoma. Data came from immunoSEQ multiplex PCR; TCRdb stores just in-frame clones and leaves some out. The sample lists 9,500 to 14,000 clones; roughly 84% were seen once. Sequencing used CD8+ T cells from blood, obtained at baseline. Receptor source: a human donor with classical Hodgkin lymphoma. CDR3s leave out the opening cysteine and the closing phenylalanine or tryptophan. D genes are given only for firm matches.

CDR3aa: ASSDWGSETQY
v_gene: TRBV25-1
d_gene: NA

CDR3aa: ASSIGTSGREYEQY
v_gene: TRBV19
d_gene: TRBD2

CDR3aa: ASSLFTSDSYNEQF
v_gene: TRBV5-1
d_gene: TRBD2

CDR3aa: ATSRLMDDTQY
v_gene: TRBV15
d_gene: NA

CDR3aa: ASSEDQGVDTQY
v_gene: TRBV10-2
d_gene: NA

CDR3aa: ASSLRGGGPFREQY
v_gene: TRBV11-2
d_gene: NA

CDR3aa: ASSQESGRNYEQY
v_gene: TRBV4-1
d_gene: NA

CDR3aa: ASSASFWLWAAKNIQY
v_gene: TRBV10-2
d_gene: NA

CDR3aa: ASSITTGGIYGYT
v_gene: TRBV19
d_gene: NA

CDR3aa: ASSISTGGYYT
v_gene: TRBV19
d_gene: TRBD1

CDR3aa: ASRWMSGGKATEAF
v_gene: TRBV19
d_gene: NA